This TCR beta chain was retrieved from a study of control samples from healthy donors and cancer patients. Profiled with immunoSEQ multiplex PCR; TCRdb holds only in-frame clones, not every one. Of 150,000 to 200,000 clones in the sample, around 93% were seen once. The TCR was taken from an older woman in good health. The material sequenced was blood.

The CDR3 nucleotides are TGTGCCAGCAGTTACATGGTGGGCGTACGCCTGAACACTGAAGCTTTCTTT. It translates to CASSYMVGVRLNTEAFF. This chain joins TRBV6-2 or TRBV6-3 and TRBJ1-1; D is ambiguous. V was cut by 2 bases and J by 0 bases, with 16 bases left in between. From germline, CDR1 is MNHEY and CDR2 SVGEGT. This CDR3 is built from 17 residues.